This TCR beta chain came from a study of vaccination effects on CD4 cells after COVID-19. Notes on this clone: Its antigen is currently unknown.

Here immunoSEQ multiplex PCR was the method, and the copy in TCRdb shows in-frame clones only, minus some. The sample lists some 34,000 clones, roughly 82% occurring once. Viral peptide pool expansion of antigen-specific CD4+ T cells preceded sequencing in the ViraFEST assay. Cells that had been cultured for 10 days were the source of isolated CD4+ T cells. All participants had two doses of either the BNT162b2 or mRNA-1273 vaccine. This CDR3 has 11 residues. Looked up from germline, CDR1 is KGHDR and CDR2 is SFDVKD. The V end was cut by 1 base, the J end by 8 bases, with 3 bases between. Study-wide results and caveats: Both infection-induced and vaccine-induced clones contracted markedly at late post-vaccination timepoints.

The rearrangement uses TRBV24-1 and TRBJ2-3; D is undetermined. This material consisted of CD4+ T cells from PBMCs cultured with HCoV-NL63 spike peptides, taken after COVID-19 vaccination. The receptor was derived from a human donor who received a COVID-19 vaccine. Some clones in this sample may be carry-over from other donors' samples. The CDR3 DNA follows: TGTGCCACCAGTGATTTTACTACGCAGTATTTT. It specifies CATSDFTTQYF.